The 29 T cell receptor beta chains in this list originate from one sample, sequenced in a study of metastatic and nonmetastatic thyroid tumors. No treatment of any kind had been given to any patient before thyroid surgery. From the PCR reads, TCRdb re-called clones with MiXCR. The table has more than 12,000 clones, under 25% seen once. Sequenced: blood. The receptors shown here come from a female donor with papillary thyroid cancer or a benign thyroid nodule (not recorded which). Some clones in this sample may be carry-over from other donors' samples.

This clone occurred a few times. The chain uses TRBV15 and TRBJ2-3; 11 bases match TRBD1. CDR1 is LNHNV and CDR2 is YYDKDF in the germline V gene (reference sequence). The V segment lost 9 bases and the J segment 3 bases; nucleotides outside the gene matches: 14. The CDR3 has 17 amino acids. This CDR3 is CATTNCRTGGLTDTQYF. In nucleotides, the CDR3 is TGTGCCACTACGAATTGTCGGACAGGGGGCCTTACAGATACGCAGTATTTT.

About this clone: The junction does not match germline at one end; this may be a read error. The CDR3: CSDRVLAGGQHTQYF. The CDR3 DNA sequence: TGCAGTGATAGAGTATTAGCGGGAGGACAGCATACGCAGTATTTT. The chain links TRBV20-1 to TRBJ2-3; 10 nucleotides align to TRBD2. Germline values: CDR1 DFQATT, CDR2 SNEGSKA (reference sequence). The CDR3 runs to 15 residues.

Comment on this clone: The conserved phenylalanine or tryptophan is not found at the CDR3 terminus, so this likely reflects a read error. The chain employs TRBV19 and TRBJ2-2, with D uncertain. The V end was cut by 9 bases, the J end by 1 base, with 12 bases between. The CDR3 runs 14 residues. Germline V gene sequence: CDR1 LNHDA, CDR2 SQIVND (reference sequence). The CDR3 spells CARSGNLNTGELFS. The CDR3 nucleotides read TGTGCCAGATCTGGAAACCTGAACACCGGGGAGCTGTTTTCT.

This clone appeared many times. J is TRBJ1-5 and V is TRBV10-3; D gene ambiguous. Germline-derived CDR1 and CDR2 are ENHRY and SYGVKD. Deletions cut 1 base from V and 3 bases from J, with 7 bases between. There are 14 residues in the CDR3. For the CDR3, the DNA is TGTGCCATCAGTGAGTTTAGTGACAATCAGCCCCAGCATTTT. It translates to CAISEFSDNQPQHF.

This clone was detected ten times or more. One base away lies a much larger clone, so this may be a sequencing read error. This rearrangement joins TRBV11-2 to TRBJ1-3; unclear D gene. The V end lost 5 bases, the J end lost 0 bases, and 14 bases lay between the germline ends. The CDR3 runs to 16 residues. From germline, CDR1 is SGHAT and CDR2 FQNNGV. The CDR3 coding sequence is TGTGCCAGCAGCCATAGACCCTACCCCTCTGGAAACACCATATATTTT. Translating it yields CASSHRPYPSGNTIYF.

This clone was detected ten times or more. The V call is TRBV3-1, the J call TRBJ2-1, with D tentatively TRBD1 (7 bases). Germline V gene data show CDR1 as LGHDT and CDR2 as YNNKEL (reference sequence). This CDR3 region has 16 residues. Trimming left V 3 bases short and J 7 bases short, with 19 bases between. The CDR3 sequence: CASSHLGGQSMNEQFF. The DNA for the CDR3 is TGTGCCAGCAGCCACCTGGGGGGACAGAGCATGAATGAGCAGTTCTTC.

Remarks on this clone: At one of its ends the junction is not consistent with the germline gene, which may arise from a read error. This chain connects TRBV11-2 to TRBJ1-1; TRBD1 matches at 8 bases. There are 14 residues in the CDR3. Germline CDR1 and CDR2: SGHAT and FQNNGV. The CDR3 protein is CANSPAVRDREAFF. The CDR3, as DNA: TGTGCCAACAGCCCAGCAGTCAGGGACAGGGAAGCTTTCTTT. The full variable domain, rest sourced from reference TRBV11-2 and TRBJ1-1, is EAGVAQSPRYKIIEKRQSVAFWCNPISGHATLYWYQQILGQGPKLLIQFQNNGVVDDSQLPKDRFSAERLKGVDSTLKIQPAKLEDSAVYLCANSPAVRDREAFFGQGTRLTVV.

This clone occurred many times. The chain employs TRBV4-3 and TRBJ2-5; a possible D gene is TRBD1 (5 bases). V lost 0 bases, J lost 2 bases, and 16 bases lay in between. The CDR3 has 17 amino acids. The germline V gene encodes CDR1 LGHNA and CDR2 YSLEER. The CDR3 bases are TGCGCCAGCAGCCAAGATCTGGGGCAGGGTCGGCAAGAGACCCAGTACTTC. Its protein product is CASSQDLGQGRQETQYF.

This chain uses TRBV6-1 with TRBJ2-6; TRBD1 aligns across 9 bases. This CDR3 has 16 residues. The germline V gene encodes CDR1 MNHNS and CDR2 SASEGT. The ends lost 8 bases at V and 0 bases at J; junction bases unmatched: 5. The CDR3 nucleotides read TGTGCCAGCGAGACAGGGGGTGGCTCTGGGGCCAACGTCCTGACTTTC. It translates to CASETGGGSGANVLTF.

This clone was found a few times. The chain combines TRBV15 with TRBJ2-7; TRBD1 or TRBD2 may be the D gene (6 bases each). Germline V gene data show CDR1 as LNHNV and CDR2 as YYDKDF (reference sequence). CDR3 length equals 15 residues. V was trimmed by 5 bases and J by 3 bases, leaving 17 bases between them. The CDR3 spells CATSERGADSYEQYF. CDR3 in DNA: TGTGCCACCAGCGAGAGGGGGGCGGACAGCTACGAGCAGTACTTC.

This chain connects TRBV11-2 to TRBJ2-7, with 8 bases identical to TRBD2. V was pared by 1 base and J by 7 bases, with 6 bases of the junction left unmatched. The germline gives CDR1 SGHAT, CDR2 FQNNGV. The CDR3 spans 14 residues. The CDR3 sequence: CASSLGLASLEQYF. CDR3 nucleotides: TGTGCCAGCAGCTTAGGACTAGCGAGCCTAGAGCAGTACTTC.

This sequence joins TRBV5-1 and TRBJ1-1; D call uncertain. The CDR3 spans 12 residues. Germline V gene sequence: CDR1 SGHRS, CDR2 YFSETQ. The germline V and J ends were trimmed by 3 bases and 1 base, with 4 bases remaining between them. CDR3 protein: CASSWGNTEAFF. The CDR3 DNA reads TGCGCCAGCAGCTGGGGGAACACTGAAGCTTTCTTT.

This rearrangement joins TRBV5-1 to TRBJ2-3; 9 nucleotides align to TRBD2. The V and J ends lost 1 base and 6 bases, in that order; junction bases with no gene match: 6. This CDR3 comprises 15 residues. From germline, CDR1 is SGHRS and CDR2 YFSETQ. The CDR3 coding sequence is TGCGCCAGCAGCTTGTACGGCGGGAGGGAGGATACGCAGTATTTT. It encodes CASSLYGGREDTQYF.

The genes are TRBV7-2 and TRBJ2-6, with unresolved D. The V gene lost 7 bases and the J gene lost 0 bases, with 4 bases spanning the gap. Germline V gene lookup returns CDR1 SGHTA and CDR2 FQGNSA. This CDR3 region has 13 residues. The CDR3 region is CASTLSGANVLTF. CDR3 coding DNA: TGTGCCAGCACCCTCTCTGGGGCCAACGTCCTGACTTTC.

This clone was counted at least ten times. One end of the junction does not line up with germline, which may come from a read error. The rearrangement links TRBV15 to TRBJ2-1; possible D gene TRBD2, 6 bases. The CDR3 totals 15 residues. Germline CDR1 and CDR2: LNHNV and YYDKDF (reference sequence). The CDR3 reads CATSRDRDSHNEQFF. In DNA form, the CDR3 reads TGTGCCACCAGCAGAGATAGGGACTCCCACAATGAGCAGTTCTTC.

Sample share makes this clone medium-sized. V and J are TRBV6-1 and TRBJ1-3; 7 bases line up with TRBD1. CDR1 and CDR2 (germline): MNHNS, SASEGT. The CDR3 covers 15 residues. J lost 0 bases, V lost 4 bases, and 3 bases had no gene match. Here the CDR3 reads CASSADRNSGNTIYF. CDR3 nucleotides: TGTGCCAGCAGTGCGGACAGGAACTCTGGAAACACCATATATTTT.

In its sample, this clone was seen a few times. The chain has TRBV12-5 and TRBJ2-1, with 9 nucleotides matching TRBD2. V gave up 5 bases and J gave up 6 bases; unmatched junction bases: 5. The CDR3 consists of 14 residues. Germline CDR1 LGHNT, CDR2 FRNRAP. This CDR3 reads CASGSGGTINEQFF. DNA for the CDR3: TGTGCTAGTGGTAGCGGGGGGACAATCAATGAGCAGTTCTTC. Full variable domain (remainder filled in from reference TRBV12-5 and TRBJ2-1): DARVTQTPRHKVTEMGQEVTMRCQPILGHNTVFWYRQTMMQGLELLAYFRNRAPLDDSGMPKDRFSAEMPDATLATLKIQPSEPRDSAVYFCASGSGGTINEQFFGPGTRLTVL.

This clone appeared many times. CDR3 protein: CASTDPGDMNTEAFF. The CDR3 DNA is TGTGCCAGTACTGACCCCGGGGATATGAACACTGAAGCTTTCTTT. The gene calls are TRBV19 and TRBJ1-1, with unresolved D. CDR1 and CDR2 from the germline V gene are LNHDA and SQIVND (reference sequence). V shed 7 bases and J shed 0 bases, with 15 bases lying between them. The CDR3 spans 15 residues.

Many counts were recorded for this clone. The CDR3 DNA reads TGTGCCAGCAGCCCTCATCAGGCATCCACAGATACGCAGTATTTT. This translates into CASSPHQASTDTQYF. V gene TRBV7-8 combines with J gene TRBJ2-3; D gene unclear. Trimming removed 5 bases from V and 2 bases from J, with 14 bases in between. Per germline, CDR1 SGHVS and CDR2 FQNEAQ. The length of the CDR3 is 15 residues.

This clone was seen ten or more times. This chain joins TRBV20-1 and TRBJ2-5; 9 nucleotides match TRBD1. V shed 0 bases and J 0 bases; nucleotides not matched to a gene: 5. The CDR3 covers 16 residues. The germline gives CDR1 DFQATT, CDR2 SNEGSKA (reference sequence). The chain's CDR3 is CSARDLGQGYQETQYF. The CDR3 DNA follows: TGCAGTGCTAGAGATTTGGGACAGGGTTACCAAGAGACCCAGTACTTC.

This clone has just a few counts. The V and J genes are TRBV12-3 or TRBV12-4 and TRBJ2-7; D is unresolved. The CDR3 covers 13 residues. Trimming took off 8 bases at V and 0 bases at J, with 11 bases between the two ends. This CDR3 reads CASGSYTSYEQYF. CDR3 sequence (DNA): TGTGCCAGCGGTTCCTACACCTCCTACGAGCAGTACTTC.

The chain has TRBV4-1 and TRBJ2-7; 9 bases line up with TRBD2. Per germline, CDR1 MGHRA and CDR2 YSYEKL. V shed 4 bases and J 4 bases; nucleotides not matched to a gene: 14. CDR3 size: 17 residues. The CDR3 DNA follows: TGCGCCAGCAGCCCACAGGGAGGGCGGGAGGGCCGGTACGAGCAGTACTTC. This codes for CASSPQGGREGRYEQYF.

Many counts were recorded for this clone. The identical CDR3 is also encoded by other nucleotide sequences in the sample. The gene calls are TRBV3-1 and TRBJ2-5; D is ambiguous. V lost 0 bases to trimming and J lost 6 bases, with 11 bases between them. The CDR3 length is 14 residues. The germline gives CDR1 LGHDT, CDR2 YNNKEL (reference sequence). The CDR3, as DNA: TGTGCCAGCAGCCAAGATCGGGTAGGGAAGACCCAGTACTTC. Protein product: CASSQDRVGKTQYF.

The rearrangement uses TRBV6-1 and TRBJ2-7; TRBD1 agrees at 7 bases. Looked up from germline, CDR1 is MNHNS and CDR2 is SASEGT. V lost 7 bases, J lost 2 bases, and 11 bases stayed unmatched. CDR3 length: 15 residues. The CDR3, as DNA: TGTGCCAGCATCAGGGGGACGGGTTCAACCTACGAGCAGTACTTC. Amino acids: CASIRGTGSTYEQYF.

This clone has a count of ten or more. This chain uses TRBV4-2 with TRBJ2-5; TRBD1 is a possible D gene (6 bases). The CDR3 has 18 amino acids. Trimming stripped 0 bases from V and 3 bases from J, with 20 bases between. Germline loops: CDR1 LGHNA, CDR2 YNFKEQ. This CDR3 reads CASSQEVRGRDAKETQYF. The CDR3 coding sequence is TGTGCCAGCAGCCAAGAGGTCAGGGGCCGAGATGCTAAAGAGACCCAGTACTTC.

There are many counts of this clone. The chain uses TRBV5-5 and TRBJ1-4; D gene uncertain. The germline CDR1 and CDR2 sequences are SGHKS and YYEKEE (reference sequence). V gave up 1 base and J gave up 6 bases, with 22 bases separating them. This CDR3 has 18 amino acids. CDR3 sequence: CASSLFPPGEPSHEKLFF. The DNA of the CDR3 is TGTGCCAGCAGCTTGTTTCCCCCGGGCGAGCCGTCTCATGAAAAACTGTTTTTT. Combining the CDR3 with reference TRBV5-5 and TRBJ1-4 gives the whole variable domain DAGVTQSPTHLIKTRGQQVTLRCSPISGHKSVSWYQQVLGQGPQFIFQYYEKEERGRGNFPDRFSARQFPNYSSELNVNALLLGDSALYLCASSLFPPGEPSHEKLFFGSGTQLSVL.

By proportion, this clone is medium-sized. CDR3 DNA sequence: TGTGCCACCACGGGCGGATACACCGGGGAGCTGTTTTTT. Encoded protein: CATTGGYTGELFF. This chain links TRBV24-1 with TRBJ2-2; D gene unclear. V was trimmed by 8 bases and J by 3 bases, leaving 9 bases between them. The CDR3 runs 13 residues. The germline CDR1 and CDR2 sequences are KGHDR and SFDVKD.

This clone came up many times. The CDR3 DNA reads as TGCGCCAGCAGCTTGAACCAGCCCTCCTACAATGAGCAGTTCTTC. Amino acids: CASSLNQPSYNEQFF. The chain employs TRBV5-1 and TRBJ2-1; D remains unclear. V lost 1 base and J lost 0, with 8 bases in between. The CDR3 runs to 15 residues. CDR1 is SGHRS, CDR2 YFSETQ, per germline.

The chain recombines TRBV6-2 or TRBV6-3 with TRBJ1-1; unclear D gene. In germline, CDR1 is MNHEY, CDR2 SVGEGT. CDR3 length: 15 residues. V was cut by 4 bases and J by 4 bases, with 16 bases left in between. DNA for the CDR3: TGTGCCAGCAGTTCGGCCGGCCGGGAGGGCACTGAAGCTTTCTTT. It codes for CASSSAGREGTEAFF.